This T cell receptor (beta chain) was retrieved from a study of cytomegalovirus exposure and HLA in healthy donors. Study-wide findings and caveats: An assumption of roughly uniform sequencing depth across donors underlay the presence/absence analyses.

Primers included in the PCR were 60 Vbeta and 13 Jbeta primers. The protocol was immunoSEQ multiplex PCR, while the TCRdb copy is restricted to in-frame clones and leaves out a portion. This table holds under 150,000 clones, less than 80% found once. The sample holds one count of this clone. What it recognizes is unknown. The CDR3 extends over 12 amino acids. Germline CDR1 reads SNHLY; CDR2 reads FYNNEI. Trimming took 9 bases from V and 6 from J, leaving 14 bases between them. Sequenced sample: PBMCs. The rearrangement uses TRBV2 and TRBJ1-2, with D tentatively TRBD1 (6 bases). This clonotype originated in a middle-aged woman in good health and CMV-seropositive. CDR3 region: CASQQGGHGYTF. CDR3 DNA: TGTGCCAGTCAACAGGGCGGGCATGGCTACACCTTC.